One TCR beta chain is described in this entry. The antigen is undetermined. The sample comes from a study of cytomegalovirus exposure and HLA in healthy donors. For the study at large: Within the Caucasian-associated ancestry cluster were approximately 77% of the approximately 370 genotyped donors. Study outcomes and limitations: For most TCR beta V segments, an earlier analysis put the productive rate at about 87% or about 30% of the time. Roughly uniform depth of sequencing across donors was assumed in presence/absence analyses. According to the study, 160 or so TCR beta chains were cytomegalovirus-associated.

The study ran its PCR with 60 Vbeta and 13 Jbeta primers. TCRdb keeps only in-frame clones here, not all; method: immunoSEQ multiplex PCR. This table holds approximately 47,000 clones. The CDR3 consists of 13 residues. Between the trimmed V and J ends, which lost 0 bases and 6 bases, there was a span of 9 bases. CDR1 MGHRA and CDR2 YSYEKL come from the germline V gene. The chain uses TRBV4-1 and TRBJ2-7, with D perhaps matching TRBD2 (5 bases). The sequence derives from a male donor in good health and CMV-seronegative. Sequencing used PBMCs. The CDR3 reads CASSQDRGSEQYF. CDR3 sequence (DNA): TGCGCCAGCAGCCAAGATCGAGGGTCCGAGCAGTACTTC.